This T cell receptor (beta chain) is drawn from a study of early T cells in non-severe SARS-CoV-2 infection (dated by TCRdb to about 2021). With regard to the full study: TCR sequencing used bulk RNA from unsorted whole blood, so alpha and beta chains could not be paired. General conclusions and limits of the study: VDJdb matching was skewed toward anti-spike CD8 responses and likely underestimated virus-specific expansions by missing private and CD4 specificities.

Set within a cohort of healthcare workers in London, UK, this nested case-control study involved weekly PCR testing of nasopharyngeal swabs along with blood sampling. Healthcare workers were recruited during the week of the UK lockdown, between 23 and 31 March 2020, and followed weekly for up to roughly 15 weeks. Libraries were made using 5' RACE. The reads were generated on a NextSeq 500. Unique molecular identifiers were attached to individual cDNA molecules in the TCR library protocol so that sequencing error and PCR bias could be corrected. Both TCR alpha and beta chains were sequenced, and tight co-correlation was observed between alpha and beta sequence abundances in each sample. Per the original workflow: Decombinator V4 was used to annotate TCR sequences for V gene, J gene and CDR3. Expanded TCRs were defined as changing significantly between any two time points under a Poisson model with p below 0.0001. Abundances of TCRs were expressed as counts per million after normalisation to the total number of TCRs sequenced in each sample. MAIT TCRs were defined by TRAV1-2 paired with TRAJ12, TRAJ20 or TRAJ33, and iNKT TCRs by TRAV10 paired with TRAJ18. VDJdb, accessed on 1 November 2021, was searched for TCRs annotated for CMV, EBV and SARS-CoV-2, and TCRs annotated for more than one antigen were excluded. The raw public data were reprocessed by TCRdb itself: fastp quality trimming at Q25, MiXCR clonotype calling, in-frame beta chains only. Every CDR3 protein is listed once, alongside the most common genes and DNA of its rows. The V and J calls reflect TCRdb's pipeline rather than the authors' work. The sample table lists tens of thousands of distinct CDR3 sequences, roughly 9.7% of them with a count of one. The top ten constitute more than 6.5% of the sample.

A few counts support this clonotype. Its antigen target is currently unknown. One end of the junction fails to match germline, which may point to a read error. According to the germline V gene, CDR1 reads SGHVS and CDR2 reads FQNEAQ. The CDR3 runs 16 residues from the cysteine to the phenylalanine. Only the CDR3 part of the read is kept: 48 bases, read in frame from the first base. The sequencing sample was made of whole blood. The sequence was collected from an adult who was a healthcare worker with PCR-confirmed SARS-CoV-2 infection or an uninfected control (not recorded which). The chain employs TRBV7-8 and TRBJ2-2; the D region possibly corresponds to TRBD2 (7 bases align). The bases are TGTGCCAGCGCCTGGGGCGGGAGTTGGGACACCGAGGAGCTGTTTTTT. It is translated as CASAWGGSWDTEELFF. The entire variable domain, with the stretches around the CDR3 drawn from the reference TRBV7-8 and TRBJ2-2 proteins, is GAGVSQSPRYKVAKRGQDVALRCDPISGHVSLFWYQQALGQGPEFLTYFQNEAQLDKSGLPSDRFFAERPEGSVSTLKIQRTQQEDSAVYLCASAWGGSWDTEELFFGEGSRLTVL.